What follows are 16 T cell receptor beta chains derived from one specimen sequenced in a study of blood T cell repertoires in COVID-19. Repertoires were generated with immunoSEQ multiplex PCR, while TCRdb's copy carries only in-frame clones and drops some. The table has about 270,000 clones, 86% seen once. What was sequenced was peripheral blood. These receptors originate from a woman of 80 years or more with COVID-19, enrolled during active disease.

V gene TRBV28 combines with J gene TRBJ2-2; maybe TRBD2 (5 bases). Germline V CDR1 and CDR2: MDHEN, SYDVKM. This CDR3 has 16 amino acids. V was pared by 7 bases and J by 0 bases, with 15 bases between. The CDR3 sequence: CASTPGGLSNTGELFF. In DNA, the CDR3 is TGTGCCAGCACCCCAGGAGGTCTATCGAACACCGGGGAGCTGTTTTTT.

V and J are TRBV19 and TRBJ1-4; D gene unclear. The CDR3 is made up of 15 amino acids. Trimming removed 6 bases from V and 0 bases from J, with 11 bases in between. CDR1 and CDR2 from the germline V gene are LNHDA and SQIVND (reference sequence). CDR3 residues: CASSKLGATNEKLFF. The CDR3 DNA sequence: TGTGCCAGTAGCAAGCTGGGAGCAACTAATGAAAAACTGTTTTTT.

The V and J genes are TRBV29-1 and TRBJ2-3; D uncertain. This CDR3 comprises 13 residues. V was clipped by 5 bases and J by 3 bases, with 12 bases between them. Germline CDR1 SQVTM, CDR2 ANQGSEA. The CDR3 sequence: CSVLKRVTDTQYF. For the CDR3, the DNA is TGCAGCGTTCTTAAGCGTGTGACAGATACGCAGTATTTT.

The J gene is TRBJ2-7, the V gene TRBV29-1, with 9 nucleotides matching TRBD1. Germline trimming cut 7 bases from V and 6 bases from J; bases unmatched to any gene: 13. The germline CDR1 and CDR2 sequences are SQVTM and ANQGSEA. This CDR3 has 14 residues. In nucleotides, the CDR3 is TGCAGCGCCTCAAGCGGGACAGGGAACGGCGAGCAGTACTTC. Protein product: CSASSGTGNGEQYF.

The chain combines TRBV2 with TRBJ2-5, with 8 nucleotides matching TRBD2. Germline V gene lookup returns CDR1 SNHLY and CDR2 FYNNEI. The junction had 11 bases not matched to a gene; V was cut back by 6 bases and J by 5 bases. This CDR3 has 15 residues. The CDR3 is CASSTERGSGETQYF. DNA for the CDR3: TGTGCCAGCAGCACCGAGCGGGGGTCTGGGGAGACCCAGTACTTC.

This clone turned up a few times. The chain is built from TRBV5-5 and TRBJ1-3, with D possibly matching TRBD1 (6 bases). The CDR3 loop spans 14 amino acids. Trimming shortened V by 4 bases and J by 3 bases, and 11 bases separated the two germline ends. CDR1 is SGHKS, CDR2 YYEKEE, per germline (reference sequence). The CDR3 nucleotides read TGTGCCAGCAGCAACAGGGAATATGGAAACACCATATATTTT. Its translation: CASSNREYGNTIYF. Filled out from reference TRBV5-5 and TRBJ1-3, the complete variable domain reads DAGVTQSPTHLIKTRGQQVTLRCSPISGHKSVSWYQQVLGQGPQFIFQYYEKEERGRGNFPDRFSARQFPNYSSELNVNALLLGDSALYLCASSNREYGNTIYFGEGSWLTVV.

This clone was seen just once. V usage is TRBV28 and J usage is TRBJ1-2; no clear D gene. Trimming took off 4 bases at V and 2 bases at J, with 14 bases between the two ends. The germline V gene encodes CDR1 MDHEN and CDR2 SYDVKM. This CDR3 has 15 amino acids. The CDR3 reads CASSSPGRGNYGYTF. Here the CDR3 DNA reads TGTGCCAGCAGTTCCCCCGGTCGGGGAAACTATGGCTACACCTTC.

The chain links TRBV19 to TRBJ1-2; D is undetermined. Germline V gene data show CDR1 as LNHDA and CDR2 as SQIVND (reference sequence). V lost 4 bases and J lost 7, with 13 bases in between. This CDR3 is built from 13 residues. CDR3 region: CASSRKGDGGYTF. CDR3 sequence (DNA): TGTGCCAGTAGTAGGAAAGGAGATGGTGGCTACACCTTC.

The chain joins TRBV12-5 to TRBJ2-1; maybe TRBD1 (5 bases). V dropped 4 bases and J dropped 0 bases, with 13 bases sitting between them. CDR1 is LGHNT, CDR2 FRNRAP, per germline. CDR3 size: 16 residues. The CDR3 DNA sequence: TGTGCTAGTGGTTCCGGTACAGGTAGCTCCTACAATGAGCAGTTCTTC. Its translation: CASGSGTGSSYNEQFF.

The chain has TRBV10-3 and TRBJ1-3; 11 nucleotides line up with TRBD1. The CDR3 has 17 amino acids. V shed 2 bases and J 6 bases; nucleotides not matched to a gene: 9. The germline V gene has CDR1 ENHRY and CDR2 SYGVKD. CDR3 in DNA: TGTGCCATCAGTGAGGCGGCCGGGACAGGGGGAGAAAACACCATATATTTT. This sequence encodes CAISEAAGTGGENTIYF.

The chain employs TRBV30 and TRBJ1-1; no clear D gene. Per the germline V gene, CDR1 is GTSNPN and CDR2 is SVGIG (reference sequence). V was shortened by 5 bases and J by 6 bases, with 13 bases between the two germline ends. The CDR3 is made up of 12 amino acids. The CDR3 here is CAWSPSDAEAFF. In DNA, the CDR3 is TGTGCCTGGTCTCCTAGTGACGCTGAAGCTTTCTTT.

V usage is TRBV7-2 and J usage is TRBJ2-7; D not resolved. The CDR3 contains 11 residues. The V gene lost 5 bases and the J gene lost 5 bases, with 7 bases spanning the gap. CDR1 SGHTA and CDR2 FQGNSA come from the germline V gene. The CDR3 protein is CASSVRDEQYF. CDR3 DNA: TGTGCCAGCAGCGTCCGGGACGAGCAGTACTTC.

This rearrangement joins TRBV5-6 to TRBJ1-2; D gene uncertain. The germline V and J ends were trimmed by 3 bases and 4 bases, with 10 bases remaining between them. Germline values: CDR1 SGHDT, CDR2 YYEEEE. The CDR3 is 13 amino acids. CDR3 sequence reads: CASSYEEGYGYTF. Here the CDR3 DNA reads TGTGCCAGCAGCTACGAGGAGGGCTATGGCTACACCTTC. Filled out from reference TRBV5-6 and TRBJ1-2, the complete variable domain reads DAGVTQSPTHLIKTRGQQVTLRCSPKSGHDTVSWYQQALGQGPQFIFQYYEEEERQRGNFPDRFSGHQFPNYSSELNVNALLLGDSALYLCASSYEEGYGYTFGSGTRLTVV.

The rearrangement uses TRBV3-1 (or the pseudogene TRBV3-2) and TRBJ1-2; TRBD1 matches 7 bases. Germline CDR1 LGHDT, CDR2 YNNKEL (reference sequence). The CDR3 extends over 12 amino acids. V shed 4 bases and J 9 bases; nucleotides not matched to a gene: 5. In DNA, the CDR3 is TGTGCCAGCAGCCCGACAGGGCAAAGCTACACCTTC. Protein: CASSPTGQSYTF.

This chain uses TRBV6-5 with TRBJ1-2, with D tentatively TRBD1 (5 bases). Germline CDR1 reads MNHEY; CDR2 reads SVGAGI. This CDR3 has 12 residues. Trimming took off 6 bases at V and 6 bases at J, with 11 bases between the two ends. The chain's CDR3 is CASRTEADGYTF. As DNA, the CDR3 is TGTGCCAGCAGGACAGAGGCGGATGGCTACACCTTC.

The CDR3 coding sequence is TGCGCCAGCACCCCATGGGGCGGGGGCGGACAAGAGACCCAGTACTTC. Translating gives CASTPWGGGGQETQYF. The V call is TRBV5-1, the J call TRBJ2-5, with D perhaps matching TRBD2 (7 bases). Per germline, CDR1 SGHRS and CDR2 YFSETQ. The V gene lost 6 bases and the J gene lost 2 bases, with 20 bases spanning the gap. The CDR3 loop spans 16 amino acids.